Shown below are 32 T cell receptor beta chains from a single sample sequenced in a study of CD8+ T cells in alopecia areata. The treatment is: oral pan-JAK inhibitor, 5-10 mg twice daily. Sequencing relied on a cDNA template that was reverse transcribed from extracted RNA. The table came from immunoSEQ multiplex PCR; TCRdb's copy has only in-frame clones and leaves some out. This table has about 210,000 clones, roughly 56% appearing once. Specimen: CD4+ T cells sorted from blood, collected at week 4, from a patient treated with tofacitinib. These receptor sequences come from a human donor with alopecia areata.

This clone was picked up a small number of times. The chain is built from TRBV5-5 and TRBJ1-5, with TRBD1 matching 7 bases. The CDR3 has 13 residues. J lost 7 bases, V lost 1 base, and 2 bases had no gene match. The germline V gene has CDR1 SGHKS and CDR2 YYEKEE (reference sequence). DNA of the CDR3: TGTGCCAGCAGCTTGACAGGGGAGCAGCCCCAGCATTTT. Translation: CASSLTGEQPQHF.

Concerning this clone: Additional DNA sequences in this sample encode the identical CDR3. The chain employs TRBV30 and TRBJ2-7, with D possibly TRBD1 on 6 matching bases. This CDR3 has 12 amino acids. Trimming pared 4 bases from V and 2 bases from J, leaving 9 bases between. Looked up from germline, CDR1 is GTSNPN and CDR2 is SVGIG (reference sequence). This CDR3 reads CAWKQGTYEQYF. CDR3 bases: TGTGCCTGGAAACAGGGAACCTACGAGCAGTACTTC.

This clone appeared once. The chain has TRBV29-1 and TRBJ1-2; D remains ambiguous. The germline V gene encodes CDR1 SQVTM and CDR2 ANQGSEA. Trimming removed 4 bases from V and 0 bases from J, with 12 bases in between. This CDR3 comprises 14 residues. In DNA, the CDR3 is TGCAGCGTTGTTCCCCGTACAGCTAACTATGGCTACACCTTC. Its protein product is CSVVPRTANYGYTF.

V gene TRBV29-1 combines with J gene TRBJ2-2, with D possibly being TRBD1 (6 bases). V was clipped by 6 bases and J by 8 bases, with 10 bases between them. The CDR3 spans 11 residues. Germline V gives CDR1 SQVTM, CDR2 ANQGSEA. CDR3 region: CSVGGQGELFF. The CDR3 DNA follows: TGCAGCGTCGGCGGACAGGGGGAGCTGTTTTTT.

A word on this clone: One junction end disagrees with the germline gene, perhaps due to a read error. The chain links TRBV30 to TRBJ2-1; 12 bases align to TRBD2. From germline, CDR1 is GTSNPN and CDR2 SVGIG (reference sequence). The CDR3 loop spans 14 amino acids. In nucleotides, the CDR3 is TGTGCCTGCCAACCCATGCTAGCGGGGGGGCTATCGGTCTTC. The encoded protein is CACQPMLAGGLSVF.

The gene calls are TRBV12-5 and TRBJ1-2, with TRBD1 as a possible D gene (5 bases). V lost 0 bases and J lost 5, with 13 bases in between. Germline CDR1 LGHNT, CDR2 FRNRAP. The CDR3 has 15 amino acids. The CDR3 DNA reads TGTGCTAGTGGTTTGGTCGTCGGGGACGGATATGGCTACACCTTC. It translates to CASGLVVGDGYGYTF.

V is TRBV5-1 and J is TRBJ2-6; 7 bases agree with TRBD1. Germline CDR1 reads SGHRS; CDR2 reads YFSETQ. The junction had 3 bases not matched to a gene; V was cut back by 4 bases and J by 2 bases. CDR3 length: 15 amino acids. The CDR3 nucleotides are TGCGCCAGCAGCCGAGGGGGCGCTGGGGCCAACGTCCTGACTTTC. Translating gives CASSRGGAGANVLTF.

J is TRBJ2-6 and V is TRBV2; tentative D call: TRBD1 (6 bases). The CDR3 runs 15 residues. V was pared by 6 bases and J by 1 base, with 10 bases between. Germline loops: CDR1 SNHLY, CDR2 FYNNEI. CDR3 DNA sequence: TGTGCCAGCAGACAAGGACAGTCTGGGGCCAACGTCCTGACTTTC. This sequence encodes CASRQGQSGANVLTF.

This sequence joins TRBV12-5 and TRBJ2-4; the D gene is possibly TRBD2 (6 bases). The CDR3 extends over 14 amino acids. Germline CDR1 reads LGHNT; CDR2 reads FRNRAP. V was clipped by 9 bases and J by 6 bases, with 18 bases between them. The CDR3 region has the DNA TGTGCTAGCTCCTTTGGGCAGGGAGGAAACATTCAGTACTTC. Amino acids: CASSFGQGGNIQYF. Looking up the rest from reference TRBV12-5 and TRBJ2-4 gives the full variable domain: DARVTQTPRHKVTEMGQEVTMRCQPILGHNTVFWYRQTMMQGLELLAYFRNRAPLDDSGMPKDRFSAEMPDATLATLKIQPSEPRDSAVYFCASSFGQGGNIQYFGAGTRLSVL.

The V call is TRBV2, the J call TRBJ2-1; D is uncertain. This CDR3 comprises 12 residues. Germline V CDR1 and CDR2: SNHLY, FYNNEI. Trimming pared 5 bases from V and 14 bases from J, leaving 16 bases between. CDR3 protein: CASSQNRAPEFF. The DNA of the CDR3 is TGTGCCAGCAGTCAAAACCGGGCCCCGGAGTTCTTC.

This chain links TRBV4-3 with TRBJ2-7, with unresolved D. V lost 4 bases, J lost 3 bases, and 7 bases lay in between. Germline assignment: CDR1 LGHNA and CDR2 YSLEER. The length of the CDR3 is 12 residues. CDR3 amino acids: CASSLDGYEQYF. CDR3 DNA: TGCGCCAGCAGCCTGGACGGCTACGAGCAGTACTTC.

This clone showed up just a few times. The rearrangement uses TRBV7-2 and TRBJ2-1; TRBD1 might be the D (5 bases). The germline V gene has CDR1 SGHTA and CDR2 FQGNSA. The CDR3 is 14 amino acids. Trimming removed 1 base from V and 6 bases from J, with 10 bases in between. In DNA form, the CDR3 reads TGTGCCAGCAGCTTAGGCCTCCAGGGCAATGAGCAGTTCTTC. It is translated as CASSLGLQGNEQFF.

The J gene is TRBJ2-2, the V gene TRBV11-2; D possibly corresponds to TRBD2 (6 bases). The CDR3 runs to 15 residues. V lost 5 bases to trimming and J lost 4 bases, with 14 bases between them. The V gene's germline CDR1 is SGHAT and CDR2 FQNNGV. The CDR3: CASSLSGLPTGELFF. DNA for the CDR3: TGTGCCAGCAGCCTCTCGGGACTCCCCACCGGGGAGCTGTTTTTT.

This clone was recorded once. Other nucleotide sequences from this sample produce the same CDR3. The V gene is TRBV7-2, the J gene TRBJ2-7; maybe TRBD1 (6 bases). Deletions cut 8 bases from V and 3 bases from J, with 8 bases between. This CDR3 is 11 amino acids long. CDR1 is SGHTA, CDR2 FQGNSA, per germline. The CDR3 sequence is CASGQSYEQYF. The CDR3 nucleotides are TGTGCCAGCGGACAGAGCTACGAGCAGTACTTC.

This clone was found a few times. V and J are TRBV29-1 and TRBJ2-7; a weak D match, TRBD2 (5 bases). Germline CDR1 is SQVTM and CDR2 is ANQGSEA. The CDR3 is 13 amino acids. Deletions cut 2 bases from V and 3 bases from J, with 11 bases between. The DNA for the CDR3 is TGCAGCGTTGAACTGGGCGGGTACTACGAGCAGTACTTC. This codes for CSVELGGYYEQYF.

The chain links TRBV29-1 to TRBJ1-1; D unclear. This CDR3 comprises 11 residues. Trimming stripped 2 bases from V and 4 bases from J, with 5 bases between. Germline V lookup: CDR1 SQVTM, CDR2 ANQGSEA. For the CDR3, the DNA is TGCAGCGTTGAAATTTTCACTGAAGCTTTCTTT. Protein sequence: CSVEIFTEAFF.

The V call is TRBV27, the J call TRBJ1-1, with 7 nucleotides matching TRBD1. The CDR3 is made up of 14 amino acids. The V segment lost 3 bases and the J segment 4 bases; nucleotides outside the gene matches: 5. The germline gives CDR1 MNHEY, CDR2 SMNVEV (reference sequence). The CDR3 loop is CASSFPDRLTEAFF. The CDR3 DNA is TGTGCCAGCAGTTTCCCGGACAGGCTCACTGAAGCTTTCTTT.

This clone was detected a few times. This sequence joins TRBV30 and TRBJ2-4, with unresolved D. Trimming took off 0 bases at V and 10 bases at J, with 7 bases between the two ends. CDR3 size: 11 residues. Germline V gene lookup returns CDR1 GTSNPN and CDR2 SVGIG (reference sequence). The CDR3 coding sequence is TGTGCCTGGAGTGTTGGCGGTATTCAGTACTTC. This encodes CAWSVGGIQYF.

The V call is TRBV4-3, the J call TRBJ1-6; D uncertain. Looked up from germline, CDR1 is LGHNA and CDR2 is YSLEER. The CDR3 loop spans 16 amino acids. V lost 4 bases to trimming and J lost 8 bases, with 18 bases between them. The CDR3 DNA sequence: TGCGCCAGCAGCCGAGAAGCCGCCGGGCAAGATTCACCCCTCCACTTT. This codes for CASSREAAGQDSPLHF.

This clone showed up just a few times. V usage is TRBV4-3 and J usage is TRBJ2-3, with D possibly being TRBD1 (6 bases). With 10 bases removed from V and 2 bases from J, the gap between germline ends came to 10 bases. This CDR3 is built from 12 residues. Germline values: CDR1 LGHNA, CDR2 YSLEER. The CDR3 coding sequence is TGCGCCAAGGACAGTTACACAGATACGCAGTATTTT. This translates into CAKDSYTDTQYF.

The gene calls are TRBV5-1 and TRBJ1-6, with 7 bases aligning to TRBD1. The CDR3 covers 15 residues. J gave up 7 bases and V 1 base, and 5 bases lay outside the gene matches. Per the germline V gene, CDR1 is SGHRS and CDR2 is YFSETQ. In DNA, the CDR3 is TGCGCCAGCAGCTTGTCTGGGACAGAAAATTCACCCCTCCACTTT. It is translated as CASSLSGTENSPLHF.

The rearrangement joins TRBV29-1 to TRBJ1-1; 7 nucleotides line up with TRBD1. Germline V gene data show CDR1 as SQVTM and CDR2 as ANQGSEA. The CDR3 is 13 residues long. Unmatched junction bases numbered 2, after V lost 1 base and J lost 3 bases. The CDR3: CSVEGQGDTEAFF. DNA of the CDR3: TGCAGCGTTGAAGGACAGGGCGACACTGAAGCTTTCTTT.

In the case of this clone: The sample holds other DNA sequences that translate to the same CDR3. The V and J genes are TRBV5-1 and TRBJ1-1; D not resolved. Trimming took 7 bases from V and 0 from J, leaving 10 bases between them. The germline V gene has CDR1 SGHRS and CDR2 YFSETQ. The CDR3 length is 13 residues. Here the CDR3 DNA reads TGCGCCAGCCGTCAAAATATGAACACTGAAGCTTTCTTT. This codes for CASRQNMNTEAFF.

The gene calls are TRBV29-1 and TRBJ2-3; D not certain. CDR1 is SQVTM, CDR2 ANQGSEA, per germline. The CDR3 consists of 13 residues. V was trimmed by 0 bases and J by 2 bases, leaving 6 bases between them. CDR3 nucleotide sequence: TGCAGCGTTGAAGACAGGTCCACAGATACGCAGTATTTT. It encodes CSVEDRSTDTQYF.

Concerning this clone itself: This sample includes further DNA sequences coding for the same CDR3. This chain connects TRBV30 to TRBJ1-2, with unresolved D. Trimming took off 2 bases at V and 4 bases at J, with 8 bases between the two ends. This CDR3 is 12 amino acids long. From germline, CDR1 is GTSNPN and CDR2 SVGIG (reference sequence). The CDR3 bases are TGTGCCTGGAGTAGCGTGAGCTATGGCTACACCTTC. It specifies CAWSSVSYGYTF.

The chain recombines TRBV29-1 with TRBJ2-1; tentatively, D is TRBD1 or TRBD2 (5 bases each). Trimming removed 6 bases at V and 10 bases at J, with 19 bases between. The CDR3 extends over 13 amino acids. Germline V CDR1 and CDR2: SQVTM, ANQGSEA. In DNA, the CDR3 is TGCAGCGTGAGAGGGGTCGGAGAGGGAGAGCAGTTCTTC. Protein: CSVRGVGEGEQFF.

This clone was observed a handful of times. The CDR3 coding sequence is TGTGCCAGCAGCGTAAGACCGGTCCAAGAGACCCAGTACTTC. It translates to CASSVRPVQETQYF. The chain recombines TRBV9 with TRBJ2-5; D remains unclear. This CDR3 region has 14 residues. From germline, CDR1 is SGDLS and CDR2 YYNGEE. With 1 base removed from V and 1 base from J, the gap between germline ends came to 8 bases.

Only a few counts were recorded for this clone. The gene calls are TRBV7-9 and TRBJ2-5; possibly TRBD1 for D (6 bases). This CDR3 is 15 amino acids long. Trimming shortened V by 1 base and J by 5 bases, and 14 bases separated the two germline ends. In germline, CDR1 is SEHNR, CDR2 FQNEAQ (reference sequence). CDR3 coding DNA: TGTGCCAGCAGCTTAGGTGGACAGCAGAGGGAGACCCAGTACTTC. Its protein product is CASSLGGQQRETQYF.

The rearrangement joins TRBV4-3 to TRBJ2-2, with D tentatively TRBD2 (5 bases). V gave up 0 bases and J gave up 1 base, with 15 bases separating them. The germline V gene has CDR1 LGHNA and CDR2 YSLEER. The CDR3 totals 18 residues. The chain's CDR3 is CASSQDLTAAGNTGELFF. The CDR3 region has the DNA TGCGCCAGCAGCCAAGACCTAACAGCGGCTGGGAACACCGGGGAGCTGTTTTTT.

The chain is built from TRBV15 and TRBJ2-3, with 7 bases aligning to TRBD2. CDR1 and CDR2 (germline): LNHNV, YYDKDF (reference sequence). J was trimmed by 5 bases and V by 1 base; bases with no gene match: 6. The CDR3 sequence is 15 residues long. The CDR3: CATSRGERGGDTQYF. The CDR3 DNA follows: TGTGCCACCAGCAGAGGGGAGCGGGGTGGAGATACGCAGTATTTT. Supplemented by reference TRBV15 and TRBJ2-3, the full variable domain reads DAMVIQNPRYQVTQFGKPVTLSCSQTLNHNVMYWYQQKSSQAPKLLFHYYDKDFNNEADTPDNFQSRRPNTSFCFLDIRSPGLGDTAMYLCATSRGERGGDTQYFGPGTRLTVL.

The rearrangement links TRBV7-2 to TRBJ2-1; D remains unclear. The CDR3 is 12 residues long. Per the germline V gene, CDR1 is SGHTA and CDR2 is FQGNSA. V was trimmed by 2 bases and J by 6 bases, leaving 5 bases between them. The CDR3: CASSLSGNEQFF. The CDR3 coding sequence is TGTGCCAGCAGCTTATCCGGCAATGAGCAGTTCTTC.

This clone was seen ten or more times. CDR3 in amino acids: CALGGADQPQHF. The CDR3 DNA reads TGTGCCTTAGGGGGCGCTGATCAGCCCCAGCATTTT. The chain is built from TRBV21-1 and TRBJ1-5; the DNA was not compared with TRBD1, the D call given in the table. TRBV21-1 is given as a pseudogene. This CDR3 has 12 amino acids.